This TCR beta chain was captured in a study of blood T cell repertoires in COVID-19 (TCRdb year 2020). Background for the entire study: The collaborator samples originated in the United States, Italy and Spain and spanned the acute and convalescent phases of COVID-19. The material from the prospective study consisted of cDNA or gDNA derived from T cells, B-cell-depleted T cells, or PBMCs. Subjects who had been exposed to COVID-19, were actively infected with it, or had recovered from it provided the deeply sampled blood TCRbeta repertoires that made up the dataset. The repertoires were released in a freely available public database meant as a resource for research on the immune response to SARS-CoV-2. Samples were obtained from the ongoing ImmuneRACE study (first 160 participants) and from 1,254 subjects provided by 6 global collaborators. The sample metadata nearly always contained a de-identified subject ID, COVID-19 status, age in years and sex. Where available, HLA class I and class II types were obtained from metadata supplied by the sample provider rather than from assay-based typing. Results and caveats for the whole study, not just this receptor: How much clinical and demographic metadata was included differed by source and by participant, and the metadata was provided uncurated.

CDR1 KGHSH and CDR2 LQKENI were looked up in the germline V gene. Trimming removed 3 bases from V and 3 bases from J; the gene matches leave 8 bases unexplained. From cysteine to phenylalanine, the CDR3 is 16 amino acids long. Only CDR3 DNA remains: 48 bases, in frame from the first base. Points on this clone: Its antigen specificity is not known. There are no base qualities to consult, and no much larger clone falls within one base.

The immunoSEQ Assay, a bias-controlled multiplex PCR, was used to amplify TCRbeta CDR3 regions from genomic DNA. The paper's data handling went like this. The number of nucleated cells in each sample was estimated from the amplification of reference gene primers within the assay. Sequence reads were collapsed and filtered to measure the absolute abundance of every unique TCRbeta CDR3 rearrangement. Productive Simpson clonality was computed per sample as the square root of Simpson's diversity index over productive rearrangements. Here the immuneACCESS table is served through TCRdb, limited to in-frame sequences with V and J called. Missing clones are a known gap in these copies; in checked studies unresolved V genes cover under half, and the rest lacks a known reason. V and J calls and clone size come straight from that table; D and trimming were deduced from the DNA. The sample data list some 200,000 clones, and roughly 84% of these were observed just once. The ten largest account for 15% to 20% of the sample.

One collaborating source in Seattle enrolled patients while the patients were actively infected and followed the patients over time throughout the course of disease. Whole blood was collected in K2EDTA tubes by collaborating institutions according to the institutions' own protocols. For TCRbeta analysis, collaborators shipped samples in one of three forms: frozen whole blood, isolated PBMCs, or DNA extracted from either of those sample types. Source material: peripheral blood. This receptor was obtained from a man between 45 and 60 years old with COVID-19, enrolled during active disease. The rearranged chain carries TRBV18 and TRBJ1-3, with 7 bases matching TRBD1. The bases read TGTGCCAGCTCACCGGGACAGCCGCAAGGTGGAAACACCATATATTTT. Translation gives CASSPGQPQGGNTIYF. Where the CDR3 stops, the reference TRBV18 and TRBJ1-3 genes take over; the full variable domain is NAGVMQNPRHLVRRRGQEARLRCSPMKGHSHVYWYRQLPEEGLKFMVYLQKENIIDESGMPKERFSAEFPKEGPSILRIQQVVRGDSAAYFCASSPGQPQGGNTIYFGEGSWLTVV.